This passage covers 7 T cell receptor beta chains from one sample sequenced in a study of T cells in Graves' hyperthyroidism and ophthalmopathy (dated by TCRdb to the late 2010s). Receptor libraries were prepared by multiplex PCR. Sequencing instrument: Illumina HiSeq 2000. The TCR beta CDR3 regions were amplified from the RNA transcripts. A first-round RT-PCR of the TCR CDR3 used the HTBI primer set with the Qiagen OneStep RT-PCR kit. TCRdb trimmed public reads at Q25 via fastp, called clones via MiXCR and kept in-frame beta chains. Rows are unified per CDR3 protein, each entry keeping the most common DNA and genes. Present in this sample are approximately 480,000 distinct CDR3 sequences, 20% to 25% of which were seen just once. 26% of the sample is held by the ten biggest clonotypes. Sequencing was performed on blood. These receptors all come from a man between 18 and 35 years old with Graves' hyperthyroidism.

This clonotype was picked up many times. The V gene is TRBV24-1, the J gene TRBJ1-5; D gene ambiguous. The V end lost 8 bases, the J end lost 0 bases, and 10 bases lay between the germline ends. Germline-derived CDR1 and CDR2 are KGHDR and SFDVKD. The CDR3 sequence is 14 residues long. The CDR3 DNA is TGTGCCACCAAACAGAGGTATAGCAATCAGCCCCAGCATTTT. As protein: CATKQRYSNQPQHF.

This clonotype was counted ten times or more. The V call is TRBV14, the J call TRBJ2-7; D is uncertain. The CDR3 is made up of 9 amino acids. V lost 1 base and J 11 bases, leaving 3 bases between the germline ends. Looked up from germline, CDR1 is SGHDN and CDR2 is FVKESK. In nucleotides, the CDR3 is TGTGCCAGCAGCCAAGGAGAGTACTTC. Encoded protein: CASSQGEYF.

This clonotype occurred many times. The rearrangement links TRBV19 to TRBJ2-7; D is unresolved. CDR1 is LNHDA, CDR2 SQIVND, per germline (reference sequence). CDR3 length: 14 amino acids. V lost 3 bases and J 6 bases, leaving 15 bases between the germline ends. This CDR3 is CASSMKGFFSEQYF. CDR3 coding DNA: TGTGCCAGTAGTATGAAAGGTTTTTTCTCCGAGCAGTACTTC. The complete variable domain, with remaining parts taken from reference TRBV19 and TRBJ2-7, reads DGGITQSPKYLFRKEGQNVTLSCEQNLNHDAMYWYRQDPGQGLRLIYYSQIVNDFQKGDIAEGYSVSREKKESFPLTVTSAQKNPTAFYLCASSMKGFFSEQYFGPGTRLTVT.

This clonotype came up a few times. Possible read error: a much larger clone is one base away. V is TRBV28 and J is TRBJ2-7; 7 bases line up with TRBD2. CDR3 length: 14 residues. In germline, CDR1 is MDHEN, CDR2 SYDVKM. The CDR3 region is CVSSSPSGTHEQYF. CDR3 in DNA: TGTGTCAGCAGTTCCCCTAGCGGCACACACGAGCAGTACTTC.

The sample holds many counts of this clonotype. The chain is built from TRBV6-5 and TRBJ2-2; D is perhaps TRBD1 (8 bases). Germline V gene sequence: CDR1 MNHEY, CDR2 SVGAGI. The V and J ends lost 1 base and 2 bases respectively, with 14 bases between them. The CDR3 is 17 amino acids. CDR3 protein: CASSYFGQGLNTGELFF. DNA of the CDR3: TGTGCCAGCAGTTACTTTGGACAGGGACTAAACACCGGGGAGCTGTTTTTT.

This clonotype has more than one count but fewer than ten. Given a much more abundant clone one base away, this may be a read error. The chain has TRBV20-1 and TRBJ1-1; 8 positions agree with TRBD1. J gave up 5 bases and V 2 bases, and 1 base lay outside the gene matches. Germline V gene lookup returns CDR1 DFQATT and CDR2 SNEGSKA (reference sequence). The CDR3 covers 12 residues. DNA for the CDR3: TGCAGTGCTAGACAGGGGGCGACTGAAGCTTTCTTT. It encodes CSARQGATEAFF.

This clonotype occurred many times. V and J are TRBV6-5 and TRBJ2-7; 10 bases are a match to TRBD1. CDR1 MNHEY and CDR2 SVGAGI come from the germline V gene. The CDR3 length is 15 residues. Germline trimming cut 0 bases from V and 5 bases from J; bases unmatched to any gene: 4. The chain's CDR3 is CASSYSGTGEHEQYF. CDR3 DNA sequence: TGTGCCAGCAGTTACTCCGGGACAGGGGAACACGAGCAGTACTTC.